Listed below are T cell receptor beta chains from one sample, sequenced in a study of blood T cell repertoires in COVID-19. Libraries were prepared by immunoSEQ multiplex PCR; TCRdb keeps only in-frame clonotypes and omits some of them. The sample has about 150,000 clones, 65% to 85% seen once. Sample: peripheral blood. Receptors originate from a woman aged 45-65 years with acute or convalescent COVID-19. The CDR3 runs from the conserved cysteine through the conserved F or W. A D gene is named only where the DNA matches it firmly. The size field is filled for only some rows; it gives once, few, many or a size class.

length	V	D	size	J	DNA	CDR3
16	TRBV27	-	-	TRBJ2-2	TGTGCCAGCAGTCCCCTAACCCCGGTTAGCACCGGGGAGCTGTTTTTT	CASSPLTPVSTGELFF
14	TRBV19	-	-	TRBJ1-2	TGTGCCAGTTCGGACAGCCACCGCAAATATGGCTACACCTTC	CASSDSHRKYGYTF
16	TRBV7-8	-	-	TRBJ1-1	TGTGCCAGCAGCTTAGGCCAGGGCTTTGGGGACACTGAAGCTTTCTTT	CASSLGQGFGDTEAFF
13	TRBV25-1	-	-	TRBJ1-6	TGTGCCAGCACCAGGGACTATAATTCACCCCTCCACTTT	CASTRDYNSPLHF
15	TRBV4-2	-	-	TRBJ1-6	TGTGCCAGCAGCCAAGCCGGGAACAGTGGTTCACCCCTCCACTTT	CASSQAGNSGSPLHF
12	TRBV24-1	-	-	TRBJ2-3	TGTGCCACCAGTGATTCGGCAGATACGCAGTATTTT	CATSDSADTQYF
13	TRBV6-5	TRBD1	-	TRBJ1-1	TGTGCCAGCAGTTACCCCGACAGGGTGGAGGTAGTCTTT	CASSYPDRVEVVF
15	TRBV6-5	-	-	TRBJ1-2	TGTGCCAGCAGTTACTCGACGCGGGCCAACTATGGCTACACCTTC	CASSYSTRANYGYTF
16	TRBV7-8	TRBD2	-	TRBJ2-1	TGTGCCAGCAGCTTAGCTCTCCGGGGGGGCCATAATGAGCAGTTCTTC	CASSLALRGGHNEQFF
18	TRBV4-1	TRBD1	-	TRBJ1-3	TGCGCCAGCAGCCAAGATCGACAGGGGACGGACTCTGGAAACACCATATATTTT	CASSQDRQGTDSGNTIYF
16	TRBV2	TRBD1	-	TRBJ1-3	TGTGCCAGCCGGCCCCGGGACAGAACCTCTGGAAACACCATATATTTT	CASRPRDRTSGNTIYF
17	TRBV7-9	TRBD2	-	TRBJ2-1	TGTGCCAGCAGCTTAAGGGGACTAGCGGGGGGTACGGGTGAGCAGTTCTTC	CASSLRGLAGGTGEQFF
14	TRBV19	-	-	TRBJ2-5	TGTGCCAGTAGTATGTTGGGCCTTCAAGAGACCCAGTACTTC	CASSMLGLQETQYF
13	TRBV12-3/TRBV12-4	-	-	TRBJ1-5	TGTGCCAGCCGGGGGACTCTCGGCCAGCCCCAGCATTTT	CASRGTLGQPQHF
13	TRBV7-9	-	few	TRBJ1-2	TGTGCCAGCAGCTTAGACGGGACACCGGGCTACACCTTC	CASSLDGTPGYTF
14	TRBV19	TRBD1	-	TRBJ1-1	TGTGCCAGTAGTGCAGGACAGGGGAACACTGAAGCTTTCTTT	CASSAGQGNTEAFF
14	TRBV7-9	TRBD1	-	TRBJ1-3	TGTGCCAGCAGCCAAGACAGGGCAGGAAACACCATATATTTT	CASSQDRAGNTIYF
14	TRBV9	TRBD1	-	TRBJ1-1	TGTGCCAGCAGCGTATCCGGGACAGCCCCTGAAGCTTTCTTT	CASSVSGTAPEAFF
15	TRBV6-5	-	-	TRBJ2-5	TGTGCCACCTGGCCGGGAAGCACTAGGGCGGGGACCCAGTACTTC	CATWPGSTRAGTQYF
13	TRBV12-3/TRBV12-4	-	-	TRBJ1-1	TGTGCCAGCAGTTTTCGTCTCAACACTGAAGCTTTCTTT	CASSFRLNTEAFF